Below, one TCR beta chain is given with its context. Its antigen is unknown. This specimen belongs to a study of stem cell transplantation in POMP-related autoinflammatory disease. Notes on the study in general: PRAID patients trended toward lower TRB diversity and higher clonality in all analyzed T-cell subsets. Fewer unique TRB V-J gene pairings were identified in patients with PRAID.

Method: immunoSEQ multiplex PCR; TCRdb's copy keeps in-frame clones and lacks some. Of around 26,000 clones listed, roughly 80% are singletons. This specimen consisted of CD4+ T cells from PBMCs, obtained before stem cell transplantation. The sequence derives from a human donor with POMP-related autoinflammation and immune dysregulation (PRAID).

CDR3 sequence reads: CASSDGRIKGHF. In DNA, the CDR3 is TGTGCCAGCAGTGACGGCAGGATCAAGGGGCATTTT. The chain has TRBV6-1 and TRBJ1-5; D gene uncertain. Germline V gives CDR1 MNHNS, CDR2 SASEGT. V was cut by 3 bases and J by 15 bases, with 15 bases left in between. This CDR3 has 12 residues.